Following are 16 T cell receptor beta chains from one sample sequenced in a study of shared clonotypes between healthy human individuals. Repertoires were generated with immunoSEQ multiplex PCR, while TCRdb's copy carries only in-frame clones and drops some. Of 950,000 to 1,100,000 clones in the sample, roughly 74% were seen once. The sample comprised memory CD4+ T cells from PBMCs. Subset meaning: CD45RA-negative fraction. The receptors here all came from a man aged 18 to 29 in good health. Some clones in this sample may be carry-over from other donors' samples.

As to this clone: At the DNA level, this CDR3 is encoded by other sequences in the same sample as well. The chain employs TRBV9 and TRBJ2-1, with D possibly matching TRBD2 (5 bases). This CDR3 has 15 residues. Germline CDR1 reads SGDLS; CDR2 reads YYNGEE. With 0 bases removed from V and 0 bases from J, the gap between germline ends came to 7 bases. CDR3 protein: CASSVGGLSYNEQFF. In nucleotides, the CDR3 is TGTGCCAGCAGCGTAGGCGGACTCTCCTACAATGAGCAGTTCTTC.

This clone was counted many times. The rearrangement uses TRBV30 and TRBJ1-4, with 7 nucleotides matching TRBD1. The ends lost 3 bases at V and 3 bases at J; junction bases unmatched: 4. CDR1 and CDR2 from the germline V gene are GTSNPN and SVGIG (reference sequence). The CDR3 is made up of 14 amino acids. The CDR3: CAWRPGTANEKLFF. CDR3 sequence (DNA): TGTGCCTGGAGGCCCGGGACAGCTAATGAAAAACTGTTTTTT.

The chain uses TRBV21-1 and TRBJ2-3; TRBD2 is taken as the D call from the table, unchecked against the DNA. TRBV21-1 is a listed pseudogene. This CDR3 has 17 amino acids. DNA for the CDR3: TGTGCCAGCAGCAAAGAGGCTAGCGGACCTCTCACAGATACGCAGTATTTT. Encoded protein: CASSKEASGPLTDTQYF.

The gene calls are TRBV7-2 and TRBJ2-2; no firm D call. CDR1 and CDR2 from the germline V gene are SGHTA and FQGNSA. V was trimmed by 6 bases and J by 0 bases, leaving 11 bases between them. This CDR3 has 15 amino acids. The CDR3 DNA reads TGTGCCAGCAGACTCCCCCCAACGAACACCGGGGAGCTGTTTTTT. Translating gives CASRLPPTNTGELFF.

The V and J genes are TRBV6-6 and TRBJ2-3, with D tentatively TRBD1 (6 bases). V was trimmed by 4 bases and J by 9 bases, leaving 8 bases between them. Germline values: CDR1 MNHNY, CDR2 SVGAGI (reference sequence). This CDR3 is 11 amino acids long. CDR3 nucleotides: TGTGCCAGCAGTTCAGGACAGACGCAGTATTTT. Residues: CASSSGQTQYF.

This chain uses TRBV5-1 with TRBJ2-1, with 8 bases fitting TRBD2. This CDR3 contains 15 residues. The junction had 2 bases not matched to a gene; V was cut back by 0 bases and J by 3 bases. Germline V gene sequence: CDR1 SGHRS, CDR2 YFSETQ. CDR3 amino acids: CASSLALAVYNEQFF. The CDR3 DNA follows: TGCGCCAGCAGCTTGGCACTAGCGGTCTACAATGAGCAGTTCTTC.

This clone was observed once. The chain joins TRBV5-6 to TRBJ1-2; TRBD1 is a possible D gene (6 bases). CDR3 length: 13 residues. Trimming left V 2 bases short and J 4 bases short, with 9 bases between. Looked up from germline, CDR1 is SGHDT and CDR2 is YYEEEE. This chain's CDR3 is CASSLQGGYGYTF. DNA of the CDR3: TGTGCCAGCAGCTTACAGGGTGGCTATGGCTACACCTTC. The full variable domain, in which reference TRBV5-6 and TRBJ1-2 provide the parts outside the CDR3, is DAGVTQSPTHLIKTRGQQVTLRCSPKSGHDTVSWYQQALGQGPQFIFQYYEEEERQRGNFPDRFSGHQFPNYSSELNVNALLLGDSALYLCASSLQGGYGYTFGSGTRLTVV.

The chain has TRBV5-4 and TRBJ2-6, with TRBD1 matching over 8 bases. The CDR3 has 18 residues. The ends lost 3 bases at V and 4 bases at J; junction bases unmatched: 12. The germline V gene encodes CDR1 SGHNT and CDR2 YYREEE (reference sequence). The CDR3 region is CASSSSGSQGAGANVLTF. The CDR3 DNA sequence: TGTGCCAGCAGCTCATCGGGCTCCCAGGGGGCCGGGGCCAACGTCCTGACTTTC.

V usage is TRBV5-4 and J usage is TRBJ1-5, with 7 bases lining up with TRBD1. The CDR3 totals 16 residues. CDR1 and CDR2 (germline): SGHNT, YYREEE (reference sequence). J was trimmed by 7 bases and V by 5 bases; bases with no gene match: 15. This CDR3 reads CASRLGNTGAEQPQHF. DNA for the CDR3: TGTGCCAGCAGGTTAGGAAACACAGGGGCTGAGCAGCCCCAGCATTTT. Full variable domain (remainder filled in from reference TRBV5-4 and TRBJ1-5): ETGVTQSPTHLIKTRGQQVTLRCSSQSGHNTVSWYQQALGQGPQFIFQYYREEENGRGNFPPRFSGLQFPNYSSELNVNALELDDSALYLCASRLGNTGAEQPQHFGDGTRLSIL.

This clone was observed once. This chain joins TRBV11-2 and TRBJ2-7; no clear D. The CDR3 is made up of 13 amino acids. Germline loops: CDR1 SGHAT, CDR2 FQNNGV. The V end lost 3 bases, the J end lost 1 base, and 7 bases lay between the germline ends. The CDR3 DNA reads TGTGCCAGCAGCTTCACCAATTCCTACGAGCAGTACTTC. Protein: CASSFTNSYEQYF. The full variable domain, with the rest looked up from reference TRBV11-2 and TRBJ2-7, is EAGVAQSPRYKIIEKRQSVAFWCNPISGHATLYWYQQILGQGPKLLIQFQNNGVVDDSQLPKDRFSAERLKGVDSTLKIQPAKLEDSAVYLCASSFTNSYEQYFGPGTRLTVT.

This rearrangement joins TRBV5-1 to TRBJ1-3, with D tentatively TRBD1 (5 bases). The CDR3 consists of 16 residues. Germline CDR1 is SGHRS and CDR2 is YFSETQ. V was trimmed by 0 bases and J by 0 bases, leaving 10 bases between them. The CDR3 DNA is TGCGCCAGCAGCTTGGCCCCGGGGACCTCTGGAAACACCATATATTTT. This sequence encodes CASSLAPGTSGNTIYF.

The chain joins TRBV11-3 to TRBJ2-7, with TRBD1 identical over 7 bases. The CDR3 spans 14 residues. V was clipped by 3 bases and J by 3 bases; unmatched bases: 5. Germline-derived CDR1 and CDR2 are SGHNT and YENEEA. The CDR3 protein is CASSLSSGGYEQYF. Written as DNA, the CDR3 is TGTGCCAGCAGCTTGTCCTCAGGGGGCTACGAGCAGTACTTC. The full variable domain, rest sourced from reference TRBV11-3 and TRBJ2-7, is EAGVVQSPRYKIIEKKQPVAFWCNPISGHNTLYWYLQNLGQGPELLIRYENEEAVDDSQLPKDRFSAERLKGVDSTLKIQPAELGDSAVYLCASSLSSGGYEQYFGPGTRLTVT.

The chain couples TRBV12-5 to TRBJ2-5, with 10 bases that match TRBD1. Trimming at V came to 7 bases and at J to 5 bases, leaving 7 bases not matched to a gene. Germline CDR1 and CDR2: LGHNT and FRNRAP. There are 14 residues in the CDR3. DNA for the CDR3: TGTGCTAGTGCCCGGGACAGGGGAGACGAGACCCAGTACTTC. Residues: CASARDRGDETQYF.

The chain recombines TRBV27 with TRBJ1-2; D unresolved. Germline lookup yields CDR1 MNHEY and CDR2 SMNVEV (reference sequence). Deletions cut 3 bases from V and 1 base from J, with 12 bases between. There are 15 residues in the CDR3. The CDR3 protein is CASSFGNRGNYGYTF. In nucleotides, the CDR3 is TGTGCCAGCAGTTTTGGGAATCGCGGTAACTATGGCTACACCTTC.

The chain employs TRBV7-9 and TRBJ2-5; D call uncertain. The CDR3 totals 12 residues. Looked up from germline, CDR1 is SEHNR and CDR2 is FQNEAQ (reference sequence). V lost 1 base and J 5 bases, leaving 5 bases between the germline ends. The CDR3 here is CASSLDTETQYF. In DNA, the CDR3 is TGTGCCAGCAGCTTAGATACGGAGACCCAGTACTTC.

CDR3 in DNA: TGTGCCAGCAGCAAACGAAGGGACAGGACCACTTACGAGCAGTACTTC. It specifies CASSKRRDRTTYEQYF. V is TRBV7-8 and J is TRBJ2-7; 8 nucleotides align to TRBD1. Germline V gene sequence: CDR1 SGHVS, CDR2 FQNEAQ. With 5 bases clipped from V and 4 bases from J, the junction kept 13 bases outside the gene matches. The CDR3 consists of 16 residues.